This T cell receptor beta chain comes out of a study of T-cell memory formation after mild COVID-19. The wider study: TCR clustering was largely donor specific.

Trimming shortened V by 2 bases and J by 6 bases, and 11 bases separated the two germline ends. The CDR3 runs 13 residues. Germline CDR1 reads KGHSH; CDR2 reads LQKENI. Details on this clonotype: Its matching antigen is unknown.

TCRdb passed the 5' RACE reads through MiXCR, listing each CDR3 protein once. The table shows about 190,000 distinct CDR3 sequences, with over 9.5% occurring only once. General study results and limits: CD4/CD8 balance characterized clones contracting day 15 to 85, and CD4+ skew characterized later expanders. CD4+ contracting clones were found mainly in CM and EM, and CD8+ ones in EMRA.

Input material: PBMCs or a T cell subset sorted from them (not recorded which). The receptor was isolated from a man aged 18 to 30 who had mild COVID-19 (a few samples of this study predate the infection). Cell type and time point are not known. The chain combines TRBV18 with TRBJ2-7; either TRBD1 or TRBD2 may fit D (5 bases each). The DNA of the CDR3 is TGTGCCAGCTCACCAAGGGACCATCTCGAGCAGTACTTC. As protein: CASSPRDHLEQYF.